A single sample gave rise to the 13 T cell receptor beta chains below, sequenced in a study of blood T cells in healthy people across ages. A J-beta primer mix and a sample-barcoded 5' primer were used in a second PCR of about 7 to 12 cycles. TCRdb reanalysed the 5' RACE reads using MiXCR and keeps one entry per CDR3 protein. The sample gives roughly 500,000 distinct CDR3 sequences, 20% to 30% of which show up once; 8.5% to 9.5% is in the top ten. Separately, the same data were catalogued under a study of T cells of mothers and their children.

Source material: blood. These receptors originate from a boy between 5 and 17 years old in good health.

V usage is TRBV7-2 and J usage is TRBJ2-2; no firm D call. V lost 2 bases to trimming and J lost 6 bases, with 13 bases between them. Germline V gene data show CDR1 as SGHTA and CDR2 as FQGNSA. The CDR3 spans 15 residues. CDR3 sequence (DNA): TGTGCCAGCAGCTTAACCCCAACAGCGCCCGGGGAGCTGTTTTTT. Its translation: CASSLTPTAPGELFF.

There are a few counts of this clonotype. The chain combines TRBV7-9 with TRBJ1-2; no reliable D call. This CDR3 is 14 amino acids long. V lost 5 bases, J lost 4 bases, and 14 bases lay in between. From germline, CDR1 is SEHNR and CDR2 FQNEAQ (reference sequence). The CDR3 nucleotides read TGTGCCAGCAGCCCCCCGGGCAAACCCTATGGCTACACCTTC. It is translated as CASSPPGKPYGYTF.

This clonotype has only a few counts. The gene calls are TRBV6-5 and TRBJ2-2, with no clear D. Germline assignment: CDR1 MNHEY and CDR2 SVGAGI. V was pared by 5 bases and J by 1 base, with 11 bases between. The CDR3 is 15 residues long. CDR3 amino acids: CASSLDDGNTGELFF. CDR3 bases: TGTGCCAGCAGTCTTGACGATGGGAACACCGGGGAGCTGTTTTTT.

V and J are TRBV4-1 and TRBJ2-7; possibly TRBD1 for D (6 bases). The germline gives CDR1 MGHRA, CDR2 YSYEKL. The V and J ends lost 8 bases and 0 bases respectively, with 14 bases between them. The CDR3 is made up of 14 amino acids. CDR3 coding DNA: TGCGCCAGCCCAGGGGCTCCGAGCTCCTACGAGCAGTACTTC. Protein sequence: CASPGAPSSYEQYF.

The chain combines TRBV3-1 with TRBJ2-5; D uncertain. From germline, CDR1 is LGHDT and CDR2 YNNKEL (reference sequence). This CDR3 has 14 residues. The V end was cut by 2 bases, the J end by 1 base, with 8 bases between. CDR3 sequence: CASSQFGSQETQYF. In DNA, the CDR3 is TGTGCCAGCAGCCAATTCGGATCCCAAGAGACCCAGTACTTC.

CDR3 in amino acids: CASSLVDTLAKNIQYF. CDR3 in DNA: TGTGCCAGCAGCTTGGTGGATACACTAGCCAAAAACATTCAGTACTTC. This chain uses TRBV5-6 with TRBJ2-4; D is uncertain. The V end was cut by 0 bases, the J end by 0 bases, with 10 bases between. The CDR3 runs to 16 residues. From germline, CDR1 is SGHDT and CDR2 YYEEEE. The whole variable domain, remainder taken from reference TRBV5-6 and TRBJ2-4, is DAGVTQSPTHLIKTRGQQVTLRCSPKSGHDTVSWYQQALGQGPQFIFQYYEEEERQRGNFPDRFSGHQFPNYSSELNVNALLLGDSALYLCASSLVDTLAKNIQYFGAGTRLSVL.

This clonotype was recorded a few times. This sequence joins TRBV11-2 and TRBJ2-5; possible D gene TRBD2, 6 bases. The CDR3 sequence is 15 residues long. V was shortened by 5 bases and J by 7 bases, with 20 bases between the two germline ends. Germline CDR1 SGHAT, CDR2 FQNNGV. Here the CDR3 reads CASSQPLRGKGTQYF. CDR3 nucleotide sequence: TGTGCCAGCAGCCAACCCCTACGGGGGAAAGGGACCCAGTACTTC.

This chain joins TRBV9 and TRBJ2-5, with D perhaps given as TRBD1 or TRBD2 (6 bases each). CDR1 is SGDLS, CDR2 YYNGEE, per germline. V was cut by 2 bases and J by 5 bases, with 16 bases left in between. The CDR3 is 15 amino acids. The CDR3 region has the DNA TGTGCCAGCAGCGTCCTCTCGGGGGCCAGCGAGACCCAGTACTTC. Translation: CASSVLSGASETQYF.

This clonotype was detected a few times. The chain employs TRBV9 and TRBJ1-4; D is unclear. The CDR3 is 13 residues long. Trimming shortened V by 3 bases and J by 0 bases, and 3 bases separated the two germline ends. Germline values: CDR1 SGDLS, CDR2 YYNGEE. The CDR3 region is CASSDATNEKLFF. CDR3 nucleotide sequence: TGTGCCAGCAGCGACGCAACTAATGAAAAACTGTTTTTT.

This clonotype has at least ten counts. The chain has TRBV9 and TRBJ2-5, with 10 bases matching TRBD2. V trimming: 3 bases; J trimming: 4 bases; junction bases outside the gene matches: 3. This CDR3 has 14 residues. CDR1 and CDR2 (germline): SGDLS, YYNGEE. The DNA of the CDR3 is TGTGCCAGCAGCGATAGCGGGAGGACAGAGACCCAGTACTTC. Amino acids: CASSDSGRTETQYF. Drawing the rest from reference TRBV9 and TRBJ2-5, the complete variable domain is DSGVTQTPKHLITATGQRVTLRCSPRSGDLSVYWYQQSLDQGLQFLIQYYNGEERAKGNILERFSAQQFPDLHSELNLSSLELGDSALYFCASSDSGRTETQYFGPGTRLLVL.

This clonotype was seen repeatedly, ten times or more. The V gene is TRBV25-1, the J gene TRBJ1-2, with no clear D. V lost 5 bases to trimming and J lost 6 bases, with 13 bases between them. The CDR3 has 13 residues. Per germline, CDR1 MGHDK and CDR2 SYGVNS. CDR3 sequence (DNA): TGTGCCAGCAGTCTTCGGCCTCCCGATGGCTACACCTTC. Protein sequence: CASSLRPPDGYTF.

This clonotype was seen only a few times. As DNA, the CDR3 is TGTGCCACCAGCAGAACCCTCGCGGAGACCCAGTACTTC. It encodes CATSRTLAETQYF. The V and J genes are TRBV15 and TRBJ2-5, with no clear D. Germline CDR1 reads LNHNV; CDR2 reads YYDKDF (reference sequence). The CDR3 loop spans 13 amino acids. Between the trimmed V and J ends, which lost 2 bases and 5 bases, there was a span of 9 bases.

About this clonotype itself: One end of the junction does not line up with germline, which may come from a read error. The rearrangement uses TRBV4-3 and TRBJ1-1; 9 bases line up with TRBD1. There are 18 residues in the CDR3. CDR1 and CDR2 from the germline V gene are LGHNA and YSLEER. CDR3 in amino acids: CANSQDSGTGRGNTEAFF. The CDR3 DNA reads as TGCGCCAACAGCCAAGATTCGGGGACAGGGCGGGGGAACACTGAAGCTTTCTTT.